This paragraph reports one T cell receptor (beta chain). Its recognized antigen is unknown. No base quality information exists; no much larger clone differs at one position. Libraries were constructed by the immunoSEQ multiplex PCR assay. For the multiplex PCR, a mixture combining 60 forward primers for TCR Vbeta segments and 13 reverse primers for TCR Jbeta segments was used. The CDR3 region of rearranged TCR beta genes was amplified from genomic DNA with a multiplex PCR assay. On the Illumina HiSeq System, the amplified TCR beta libraries were sequenced as 87-base-pair reads. For the original study's pipeline: Across the roughly 700 repertoires, a later analysis counted some 80 million unique TCR beta chains, some 11 million of which were shared by at least two donors. To remove PCR and sequencing errors, raw reads were error-corrected and collapsed into unique sequences using a nearest-neighbor algorithm that merged closely related sequences. CDR3 sequences were aligned to IMGT reference sequences to assign V, D and J gene segments. For a sequence to be retained, a match of at least six nucleotides was required to both a V gene segment and a J gene segment. Rearrangements were called productive when the CDR3 lacked stop codons and stayed in frame with V and J; all others were non-productive. Following IMGT convention, CDR3 was defined as the stretch from the second conserved V-encoded cysteine to the conserved J-encoded phenylalanine. The earlier analysis of 450 to 750 of the donors excluded any sequence lacking an unambiguous match to a single V gene segment. An earlier analysis of over 450 of the donors classified V segments as functional when productive rearrangements were above 56.7% and as segregating when the standard deviation between donors was above 5%. To diagnose cytomegalovirus status from the catalog of TCR beta chain sequences, a statistical classification framework was built. A later analysis assigned V and J genes by comparing TCR nucleotide sequences with IMGT/GENE-DB human TR gene sequences. A later analysis assigned CDR3 sequences and most-parsimonious VDJ recombination scenarios with the TCRdist pipeline. In a later analysis, every TCR beta chain was defined by the combination of its CDR3 amino acid sequence and its V-gene family, and reads without a unique V-gene family were dropped. To address suspected cross-contamination and a sequencing artifact, a later analysis removed around 590 highly shared, low-generation-probability nucleotide sequences. In a later analysis, a clonal expansion index was calculated for each public chain from normalized within-repertoire ranks of inferred template counts. In a later analysis, generation probabilities were computed with a VDJ recombination model fitted to out-of-frame rearrangements, and the resulting probabilities were checked against IGoR. A later analysis scored TCR-TCR, TCR-HLA and TCR-CMV co-occurrence with hypergeometric tests, applying a repertoire-size bias correction to TCR pairs. To estimate false discovery rates, a later analysis permuted the HLA or CMV assignments 20 times. In a later analysis, co-occurring TCRs were grouped with DBSCAN, and TCRdist sequence similarity was added when clustering was performed within HLA-allele-positive subsets. Repertoires with fewer than 30,000 or more than 120,000 public chains were left out of co-occurrence clustering, as were five repertoires with anomalous nucleotide sharing. This is the immuneACCESS table as TCRdb keeps it, with only in-frame sequences that have V and J called. A part of the clones is gone; compared with another copy, unresolved V genes explain less than half, and the rest is unexplained. V and J calls plus clone size are reproduced from that table; the DNA served to infer D and trimming. This sample is represented by 150,000 to 200,000 clones; about three quarters of them were singletons. The top ten constitute about 2.9% of the sample.

The CDR3 starts with the cysteine, ends with the phenylalanine, and has 17 residues. Just the 51-base CDR3 DNA is kept, in frame starting at base 1. CDR1 and CDR2, looked up from the germline V gene, are SGHDT and YYEEEE. Unmatched junction bases come to 8, with V trimmed by 2 bases and J by 0 bases. These data originate in a study of cytomegalovirus exposure and HLA in healthy donors (dated 2017 in TCRdb). With respect to the entire study: According to an earlier analysis of 550 to 750 of the donors, roughly 180 million T cells yielded some 110 million unique TCR beta sequences and about 300 Gb of sequence data. Approximately 310 gigabases of sequencing data and 75 million to 85 million unique TCR sequences made up an early release that covered about 640 HLA-typed donors. Among the roughly 400 genotyped donors, around 81% belonged to the genetic ancestry cluster associated with self-reported Caucasian donors. The study was designed to test whether signatures of past pathogen exposure could be identified by cataloging public T cell receptors. The study used immunosequencing to profile the T cell repertoires of under 700 subjects and linked those repertoires to cytomegalovirus serostatus. A separate validation cohort of roughly 120 different subjects was used in addition to the roughly 700-subject first cohort. The study combined high-throughput TCR immunosequencing, statistical association of individual TCRs with disease status, and machine learning to predict cytomegalovirus infection status. A later analysis re-examined previously published TCR beta repertoires from 500 to 700 donors and added high-resolution HLA genotyping to investigate patterns of TCR occurrence. Rather than using new phenotypic data, the later analysis identified candidate immune exposures from TCR beta sequences and from how often those sequences occurred across donors. An earlier analysis of some 500 of the donors applied high-throughput TCR beta sequencing to assess whether each TCR beta V gene segment acted as functional or pseudogenic. Donor age, sex, ethnicity and CMV serostatus were compiled together with the repertoire data. Genome-wide SNP genotypes for about 65% of the 666 donors were used in a later genetic analysis, which treated that subset as a discovery cohort. All discovery cohort repertoires had been generated using a single sequencing platform. HLA typing covered class I and class II loci at four-digit resolution. The number of donors typed differed by locus, with roughly 629-640 for A, B, C, DRB1 and DQB1, roughly 520 for DQA1, under 610 for DPA1, and 472 for DPB1. About five DR-DQ haplotypes were treated as single units for association and clustering because of strong linkage in the cohort. Among 398 genotyped donors of the cohort, an average of around 240,000 unique TCR beta nucleotide sequences was sequenced per donor, of which approximately 18% were non-productive. What the authors observed across the whole study: According to the authors, the approach could potentially be generalized to other disease states and immunological phenotypes. Roughly uniform sequencing depth across donors was assumed in presence/absence analyses, although this assumption may not hold. A later analysis found that HLA-associated TCR beta chains were more clonally expanded and had lower generation probabilities than equally common non-associated chains. In this cohort, only TCR beta chains were sequenced, and detectable features were limited by the absence of alpha or paired-chain data. A later analysis reported that several top co-occurrence clusters appeared linked to parvovirus B19, influenza, CMV and Epstein-Barr virus. A later genetic analysis reported fewer N-insertions in productive TCRs among donors in an Asian-associated ancestry cluster than the roughly 670-donor mean. The classifier was reported to diagnose cytomegalovirus status with high specificity and sensitivity in both the original and validation cohorts. The study gave a list of 150 to 200 TCR beta chains associated with cytomegalovirus. Across donors, most TCR sequences were observed very rarely, whereas some public TCRs were present in many individuals. Some IMGT-functional V segments, including TRBV6-2 and TRBV6-3, could not be distinguished by the 87-base-pair reads and were therefore excluded. When HLA alleles, especially DR and DQ, strongly co-occurred, attributing TCR associations to individual alleles was difficult. Because HLA typing was missing for some donors at each locus, association tests included only the typed subset. In a later analysis, the rate of TCR association differed among HLA loci, with DRB1 alleles having the most associated TCRs and HLA-C alleles having the fewest. In a later analysis, most CMV-associated TCR beta chains were found to appear HLA-restricted, with HLA associations seemingly driven largely by CMV exposure. A later genetic analysis associated a missense DCLRE1C variant with V-gene and J-gene trimming of TCR beta chains, and an independent cohort replicated the association. In a later analysis, some 18,000 TCR beta sequences were associated with specific HLA alleles at a false discovery rate of 0.05. Because counts were too low, about 18 rarely observed V segments, including chromosome 9 orphons, were left out of the earlier analysis of 500 to 650 of the donors. A further reported finding was that TCR beta sequences accurately predicted the HLA-A and HLA-B alleles for most subjects in the first cohort. A cluster of highly shared sequence variants was judged likely to represent a technical artifact of the sequencing pipeline. An earlier analysis of some 560 of the donors showed that most TCR beta V segments appeared in productive rearrangements either about 90% or about 30% of the time, which broadly matched IMGT annotations. The only immune exposure information available for the cohort was CMV serostatus. Linkage disequilibrium might explain the correlated functional status among segregating V segments, but an unknown experimental factor could not be excluded. In vitro tests confirmed that a few of the cytomegalovirus-associated TCR beta chains recognize cytomegalovirus antigens.

In total, roughly 670 healthy bone marrow donors made up the cohort. Cohort members were all nominally healthy when sampled, although unrecorded immune exposures were likely present. The donor tested CMV seronegative, placing the donor among the 350 or so seronegative members of the cohort. A peripheral blood sample was provided by each donor, and peripheral blood mononuclear cells were used for TCR beta sequencing. Genomic DNA was extracted from the blood cell samples with the Qiagen DNeasy Blood Extraction Kit. Rearrangement joined TRBV5-6 to TRBJ1-3, with 7 middle bases fitting TRBD1. What was sequenced was PBMCs. The TCR was taken from a female donor in good health and CMV-seronegative. The nucleotide sequence is given as TGTGCCAGCAGCTTTACAGGGGCGTCTTTCTCTGGAAACACCATATATTTT. This sequence encodes CASSFTGASFSGNTIYF.